This record concerns one T cell receptor (beta chain) sequence. The antigen remains unidentified. The CDR3 contains 15 residues. Losses at the gene ends were 6 bases for V and 3 bases for J; bases not matched to a gene: 5. CDR1 is SGHDT and CDR2 is YYEEEE in the germline V gene. The data originate from a study of T-cell reconstitution after alpha-beta-depleted transplantation in children. A TCRbeta library incorporating unique molecular identifiers was prepared. TCRdb recomputed calls from the PCR reads with MiXCR, one row per CDR3 protein. The profile shows about 420,000 distinct CDR3 sequences, roughly 16% of them singletons. Study findings and constraints: Where some patients showed high TCRbeta diversity at day 60, it came from recipient T cells and thymic progenitors that had survived.

The gene calls are TRBV5-6 and TRBJ2-2; 10 nucleotides match TRBD2. The source was PBMCs, mostly from graft donor cells, collected 360 days after TCRalphabeta/CD19-depleted stem cell transplant. The sequence came from a boy in the first two years of life who had a stem cell transplant for Wiskott-Aldrich syndrome, so the T cells may come from the graft donor. The CDR3, as DNA: TGTGCCAGCAACCTAGCGGGAGCCCACACCGGGGAGCTGTTTTTT. Protein sequence: CASNLAGAHTGELFF.